This is a list of T cell receptor beta chains from one sample in a study of T cell changes during pregnancy in multiple sclerosis. Clones were read by immunoSEQ multiplex PCR, and TCRdb kept only the in-frame ones, dropping some. The profile covers tens of thousands of clones, with approximately 85% appearing a single time and approximately 1.7% taken by the ten largest. Sample: peripheral blood, taken in the first trimester of pregnancy. The receptor set was obtained from a female donor with multiple sclerosis, enrolled in a pregnancy study. CDR3s include the opening cysteine and the closing phenylalanine or tryptophan. A D gene is named only where the DNA matches it firmly. Clone size appears in some rows only: once, few, many, or a class for an expanded clone.

TRBV28	TRBJ1-5	NA	NA	CASREGGVLDQPQHF	TGTGCCAGCAGGGAAGGGGGAGTTTTGGATCAGCCCCAGCATTTT
TRBV7-9	TRBJ2-7	NA	NA	CASSLGKTASYEQYF	TGTGCCAGCAGCTTAGGGAAAACAGCCTCCTACGAGCAGTACTTC
TRBV5-1	TRBJ2-7	TRBD2	NA	CASSSSSGQTYEQYF	TGCGCCAGCAGCTCCTCTAGCGGCCAAACCTACGAGCAGTACTTC
TRBV7-9	TRBJ1-1	NA	NA	CASSYLENLNTEAFF	TGTGCCAGCAGCTATCTCGAGAACTTGAACACTGAAGCTTTCTTT
TRBV7-9	TRBJ2-1	TRBD2	NA	CASSLGGLAGYNEQFF	TGTGCCAGCAGCTTAGGAGGGCTAGCGGGGTACAATGAGCAGTTCTTC
TRBV19	TRBJ2-7	NA	NA	CASSTGQREGYEQYF	TGTGCCAGTAGTACCGGACAGAGAGAGGGCTACGAGCAGTACTTC
TRBV5-1	TRBJ2-1	TRBD2	NA	CASRKLAGEANEQFF	TGCGCCAGCAGAAAACTAGCGGGAGAGGCAAATGAGCAGTTCTTC
TRBV7-9	TRBJ2-1	TRBD2	NA	CASSLASGSSNEQFF	TGTGCCAGCAGCTTAGCTAGCGGGAGTTCGAATGAGCAGTTCTTC
TRBV19	TRBJ2-7	TRBD1	NA	CASSNISGTGGSYEQYF	TGTGCCAGTAGTAATATTTCCGGGACAGGGGGCTCCTACGAGCAGTACTTC
TRBV5-1	TRBJ2-2	TRBD1	NA	CASSRQGKTGELFF	TGCGCCAGCAGCCGACAGGGGAAAACCGGGGAGCTGTTTTTT
TRBV27	TRBJ1-2	NA	NA	CASSFGNGYTF	TGTGCCAGCAGTTTCGGTAATGGCTACACCTTC
TRBV5-4	TRBJ2-7	TRBD2	NA	CASSWGGRYEQYF	TGTGCCAGCAGCTGGGGGGGAAGGTACGAGCAGTACTTC
TRBV28	TRBJ2-7	NA	NA	CASTSVYPYEQYF	TGTGCCAGCACCTCAGTATATCCCTACGAGCAGTACTTC
TRBV30	TRBJ2-7	NA	NA	CAWSAGPPREQYF	TGTGCCTGGAGCGCGGGACCCCCGAGGGAGCAGTACTTC
TRBV19	TRBJ2-1	TRBD2	NA	CASSSSGWAYNEQFF	TGTGCCAGTAGTTCTAGCGGGTGGGCATACAATGAGCAGTTCTTC
TRBV4-1	TRBJ2-7	TRBD1	NA	CASSPDPGQGVPYEQYF	TGCGCCAGCAGCCCAGATCCGGGACAGGGGGTCCCCTACGAGCAGTACTTC
TRBV18	TRBJ1-1	TRBD1	NA	CASSPTGGQRNTEAFF	TGTGCCAGCTCACCCACAGGGGGCCAGAGAAACACTGAAGCTTTCTTT
TRBV27	TRBJ2-1	TRBD2	NA	CASRVVAGFNEQFF	TGTGCCAGCAGGGTAGTAGCGGGATTCAATGAGCAGTTCTTC
TRBV30	TRBJ1-1	NA	few	CACRGRENTEAFF	TGTGCCTGTCGTGGGCGGGAGAACACTGAAGCTTTCTTT
TRBV7-2	TRBJ2-3	TRBD2	NA	CASSLGLAGATDTQYF	TGTGCCAGCAGCTTAGGACTAGCGGGAGCGACAGATACGCAGTATTTT
TRBV7-2	TRBJ2-1	TRBD2	NA	CASSPRTSGSWYEQFF	TGTGCCAGCAGCCCCCGGACTAGCGGGAGTTGGTATGAGCAGTTCTTC
TRBV2	TRBJ2-1	TRBD1	NA	CASSEIRGQGNEQFF	TGTGCCAGCAGTGAAATAAGGGGACAGGGGAATGAGCAGTTCTTC
TRBV7-2	TRBJ1-3	NA	once	CASSQTFSGNTIYF	TGTGCCAGCAGCCAAACTTTCTCTGGAAACACCATATATTTT
TRBV27	TRBJ2-3	NA	once	CASSLSWDSSTDTQYF	TGTGCCAGCAGTTTATCCTGGGACTCCAGCACAGATACGCAGTATTTT
TRBV10-3	TRBJ2-7	TRBD2	NA	CAISESGTSGGEQYF	TGTGCCATCAGTGAGTCAGGGACTAGCGGGGGGGAGCAGTACTTC
TRBV30	TRBJ1-4	TRBD1	NA	CAWRRQGNEKLFF	TGTGCCTGGAGGCGACAGGGTAATGAAAAACTGTTTTTT
TRBV30	TRBJ2-7	NA	NA	CAWKGGDSYEQYF	TGTGCCTGGAAGGGGGGGGACTCCTACGAGCAGTACTTC
TRBV5-1	TRBJ1-1	NA	NA	CASSYGDQTLTEAFF	TGCGCCAGCAGCTACGGAGACCAGACCTTGACTGAAGCTTTCTTT
TRBV6-5	TRBJ1-2	NA	NA	CASSYARGHGYTF	TGTGCCAGCAGTTACGCCAGGGGACATGGCTACACCTTC
TRBV5-6	TRBJ2-1	TRBD2	NA	CASSLGASGRSEQFF	TGTGCCAGCAGCTTGGGAGCTAGCGGGAGGAGCGAGCAGTTCTTC
TRBV27	TRBJ2-1	TRBD1	once	CASSTDRGPVNEQFF	TGTGCCAGCAGTACAGACAGGGGGCCTGTCAATGAGCAGTTCTTC
TRBV5-4	TRBJ1-3	TRBD1	medium-sized	CASSWANTGAGNTIYF	TGTGCCAGCAGCTGGGCGAATACAGGGGCTGGAAACACCATATATTTT
TRBV6-5	TRBJ1-3	NA	once	CASSTDGSSGNTIYF	TGTGCCAGCAGTACCGACGGGAGCTCTGGAAACACCATATATTTT
TRBV5-1	TRBJ2-3	TRBD2	NA	CASSLASGSPSADTQYF	TGCGCCAGCAGCTTGGCTAGCGGGAGCCCCAGTGCAGATACGCAGTATTTT
TRBV4-1	TRBJ2-1	NA	NA	CASSQEGQTYNEQFF	TGCGCCAGCAGCCAAGAAGGACAGACCTACAATGAGCAGTTCTTC
TRBV7-7	TRBJ2-1	TRBD2	NA	CASSLVGGSYNEQFF	TGTGCCAGCAGCTTAGTAGGCGGGAGTTACAATGAGCAGTTCTTC
TRBV4-2	TRBJ2-2	TRBD2	NA	CASSQTQGKGGSSGITGELFF	TGTGCCAGCAGCCAAACACAGGGGAAAGGGGGATCTAGCGGGATCACCGGGGAGCTGTTTTTT
TRBV6-5	TRBJ2-3	NA	NA	CASSQTRDSTDTQYF	TGTGCCAGCAGCCAGACTAGGGATAGCACAGATACGCAGTATTTT
TRBV4-1	TRBJ1-4	NA	NA	CASSQVGGRRVGEKLFF	TGCGCCAGCAGCCAAGTTGGGGGGAGGCGAGTGGGGGAAAAACTGTTTTTT
TRBV28	TRBJ2-7	TRBD2	NA	CASSLWSTQAGEGQYF	TGTGCCAGCAGTTTATGGAGTACCCAAGCGGGAGAGGGGCAGTACTTC
TRBV6-5	TRBJ1-1	TRBD1	NA	CASSYDRGNTEAFF	TGTGCCAGCAGTTACGACAGGGGGAATACTGAAGCTTTCTTT
TRBV9	TRBJ2-1	TRBD2	NA	CASSVDPAGGPYNEQFF	TGTGCCAGCAGCGTAGATCCAGCGGGAGGACCCTACAATGAGCAGTTCTTC
TRBV11-1	TRBJ2-3	NA	NA	CASSRVVSDTQYF	TGTGCCAGCAGCCGTGTCGTGTCAGATACGCAGTATTTT
TRBV5-1	TRBJ2-3	TRBD2	once	CASSLLAGEGNTQYF	TGCGCCAGCAGCCTACTAGCGGGCGAGGGAAATACGCAGTATTTT
TRBV19	TRBJ1-5	NA	NA	CASSFHRVSNQPQHF	TGTGCCAGTAGTTTCCACAGGGTTAGCAATCAGCCCCAGCATTTT